Listed below are T cell receptor beta chains from one sample, sequenced in a study of vaccination effects on CD4 cells after COVID-19. Measured with immunoSEQ multiplex PCR; TCRdb has only the in-frame clones, and not every one. The top ten clones hold about 4.5% of a sample with just over 55,000 clones, just under 80% of them seen once. These TCRs are of unknown antigen specificity. Sequencing used CD4+ T cells from PBMCs cultured without peptide, obtained after COVID-19 vaccination. Every receptor here comes from a human donor who received a COVID-19 vaccine. CDR3s include the opening cysteine and the closing phenylalanine or tryptophan. A D gene is named only where the DNA matches it firmly. A row's size may be missing; if present it is once, few, many or a size class.

clone_size	d_call	v_call	j_call	cdr3_aa	cdr3_nt
-	-	TRBV10-3	TRBJ1-3	CAISEYGSRSGNTIYF	TGTGCCATCAGTGAGTACGGCTCCCGGTCTGGAAACACCATATATTTT
few	TRBD1	TRBV5-4	TRBJ2-7	CASSLVGQGSYEQYF	TGTGCCAGCAGCTTGGTCGGACAGGGTTCCTACGAGCAGTACTTC
-	-	TRBV4-3	TRBJ2-3	CASSQDWPGLRTDTQYF	TGCGCCAGCAGCCAAGATTGGCCAGGCCTGAGGACAGATACGCAGTATTTT
-	-	TRBV7-7	TRBJ2-1	CASSLAQRVRGDNEQFF	TGTGCTAGCAGCTTAGCGCAAAGAGTCAGGGGAGACAATGAGCAGTTCTTC
-	-	TRBV2	TRBJ2-7	CASSFMISSSYEQYF	TGTGCCAGCAGTTTCATGATCTCCAGCTCCTACGAGCAGTACTTC
few	-	TRBV5-4	TRBJ1-1	CASSRDVGNTEAFF	TGTGCCAGCAGCCGGGACGTCGGTAACACTGAAGCTTTCTTT
-	-	TRBV4-3	TRBJ1-1	CASSQGAGPTEAFF	TGCGCCAGCAGCCAAGGTGCGGGACCGACTGAAGCTTTCTTT
-	-	TRBV5-1	TRBJ1-1	CASSPGVGTEAFF	TGCGCCAGCAGCCCAGGGGTGGGGACTGAAGCTTTCTTT
once	-	TRBV7-2	TRBJ1-3	CASSLAGPSGNTIYF	TGTGCCAGCAGCTTAGCGGGCCCCTCTGGAAACACCATATATTTT
-	-	TRBV7-2	TRBJ2-6	CASSPAGANVLTF	TGTGCCAGCAGCCCAGCAGGGGCCAACGTCCTGACTTTC
-	TRBD2	TRBV7-8	TRBJ2-2	CASSALAGGNTGELFF	TGTGCCAGCAGCGCACTAGCGGGAGGAAACACCGGGGAGCTGTTTTTT
-	TRBD1	TRBV6-5	TRBJ2-3	CATYRGHKVTDTQYF	TGTGCCACCTACAGGGGACATAAGGTCACAGATACGCAGTATTTT
-	TRBD2	TRBV7-6	TRBJ2-7	CASSNALAGGRYF	TGTGCCAGCAGCAATGCCCTAGCGGGAGGGCGATACTTC
-	TRBD1	TRBV11-2	TRBJ1-1	CASSLDRGSAEAFF	TGTGCCAGCAGCTTGGACAGGGGTAGTGCTGAAGCTTTCTTT
-	TRBD1	TRBV29-1	TRBJ1-2	CSVIQGFIGYTF	TGCAGCGTCATACAGGGGTTTATTGGCTACACCTTC
-	-	TRBV6-5	TRBJ1-3	CASRDQGGGNTIYF	TGTGCCAGCAGAGATCAGGGAGGCGGAAACACCATATATTTT
-	-	TRBV28	TRBJ1-4	CASSLRTPRGATNEKLFF	TGTGCCAGCAGTCTCCGGACCCCACGGGGTGCAACTAATGAAAAACTGTTTTTT
-	TRBD2	TRBV7-8	TRBJ2-7	CASSPRTSGATYEQYF	TGTGCCAGCAGCCCCCGGACTAGCGGGGCTACCTACGAGCAGTACTTC
-	-	TRBV18	TRBJ1-6	CASSPLQGEDSPLHF	TGTGCCAGCTCACCACTTCAGGGTGAGGATTCACCCCTCCACTTT
-	-	TRBV30	TRBJ1-2	CACPGSGGYGYTF	TGTGCCTGCCCGGGGTCGGGAGGCTATGGCTACACCTTC
-	TRBD1	TRBV5-8	TRBJ1-2	CASSLARGRYGYTF	TGTGCCAGCAGCTTGGCCAGGGGGAGGTATGGCTACACCTTC
once	TRBD1	TRBV5-1	TRBJ1-4	CASSFRGFATNEKLFF	TGCGCCAGCAGCTTCAGGGGGTTCGCAACTAATGAAAAACTGTTTTTT
-	-	TRBV28	TRBJ1-3	CASSFEGLGGNTIYF	TGTGCCAGCAGTTTTGAGGGTTTAGGGGGAAACACCATATATTTT
-	TRBD2	TRBV6-7	TRBJ2-3	CASSYSGTSGPRGDTQYF	TGTGCCAGCAGTTATTCCGGGACTAGCGGGCCCAGGGGAGATACGCAGTATTTT
-	-	TRBV5-6	TRBJ2-3	CASKVLGLADTQYF	TGTGCCAGCAAGGTATTAGGGCTGGCAGATACGCAGTATTTT
-	-	TRBV14	TRBJ1-4	CASSQGGDEKLFF	TGTGCCAGCAGCCAGGGGGGGGATGAAAAACTGTTTTTT
-	-	TRBV6-5	TRBJ2-2	CASSSPGTYTGELFF	TGTGCCAGCAGTTCCCCAGGAACATACACCGGGGAGCTGTTTTTT
-	-	TRBV6-5	TRBJ2-1	CASRVAAHNEQFF	TGTGCCAGCAGGGTAGCGGCCCACAATGAGCAGTTCTTC
-	-	TRBV21-1	TRBJ1-2	CASSKRKGTGYGYTF	TGTGCCAGCAGCAAAAGGAAAGGGACGGGCTATGGCTACACCTTC
-	-	TRBV27	TRBJ1-2	CASSEDGFYGYTF	TGTGCCAGCAGTGAGGACGGATTCTATGGCTACACCTTC
-	TRBD1	TRBV7-2	TRBJ2-7	CASSFDRASYEQYF	TGTGCCAGCAGCTTCGACAGGGCCTCCTACGAGCAGTACTTC
-	TRBD2	TRBV19	TRBJ2-1	CASGGGEQFF	TGTGCCAGCGGGGGGGGTGAGCAGTTCTTC
-	TRBD1	TRBV3-1/TRBV3-2	TRBJ1-4	CASSLRGQNEKLFF	TGTGCCAGCAGCCTCAGGGGGCAGAATGAAAAACTGTTTTTT
-	-	TRBV3-1/TRBV3-2	TRBJ1-1	CASSRGTANTEAFF	TGTGCCAGCAGCCGAGGGACCGCGAACACTGAAGCTTTCTTT
-	TRBD2	TRBV7-6	TRBJ2-3	CASSSAGGLPDTQYF	TGTGCCAGCAGCTCAGCGGGAGGCCTACCAGATACGCAGTATTTT
-	-	TRBV5-8	TRBJ1-4	CASSSDILLGKLFF	TGTGCCAGCAGCTCTGACATACTCTTAGGAAAACTGTTTTTT
-	TRBD1	TRBV9	TRBJ1-4	CASSVGQGGEKLFF	TGTGCCAGCAGCGTGGGACAGGGTGGGGAAAAACTGTTTTTT
-	TRBD2	TRBV28	TRBJ2-7	CASSAPLGGRSYEQYF	TGTGCCAGCAGTGCCCCCCTAGGCGGGAGGTCCTACGAGCAGTACTTC
-	-	TRBV7-2	TRBJ1-5	CASSLTGMNNQPQHF	TGTGCCAGCAGCTTAACAGGGATGAACAATCAGCCCCAGCATTTT
-	TRBD2	TRBV6-5	TRBJ2-7	CASSSGTSGSRGEQYF	TGTGCCAGCAGTTCAGGGACTAGCGGGAGTCGAGGAGAGCAGTACTTC
-	-	TRBV6-1	TRBJ2-3	CASSEVRESTQYF	TGTGCCAGCAGTGAAGTAAGGGAAAGTACGCAGTATTTT
-	-	TRBV5-6	TRBJ2-5	CASSSGSAQYF	TGTGCCAGCAGCTCGGGCTCGGCCCAGTACTTC